The 27 T cell receptor beta chains given below trace back to one sample, sequenced in a study of blood T cell repertoires in COVID-19. Method: immunoSEQ multiplex PCR; TCRdb's copy keeps in-frame clones and lacks some. The table shows about 200,000 clones, with roughly nine tenths occurring only once. Sequenced: PBMCs or T cells enriched from blood (not recorded which). These receptors were collected from a woman in her late teens or twenties who had recovered from COVID-19.

This chain connects TRBV10-3 to TRBJ2-4; tentative D call: TRBD2 (6 bases). The CDR3 runs to 12 residues. Trimming pared 11 bases from V and 3 bases from J, leaving 11 bases between. CDR1 ENHRY and CDR2 SYGVKD come from the germline V gene. CDR3 residues: CALPGDKNIQYF. CDR3 DNA sequence: TGTGCCCTACCGGGAGACAAAAACATTCAGTACTTC.

The V call is TRBV5-4, the J call TRBJ1-2; weak D call: TRBD1 (6 bases). Germline lookup yields CDR1 SGHNT and CDR2 YYREEE (reference sequence). Trimming stripped 1 base from V and 4 bases from J, with 14 bases between. The CDR3 consists of 15 residues. Written as DNA, the CDR3 is TGTGCCAGCAGCTTGCGTCGACAGGACACCTATGGCTACACCTTC. As protein: CASSLRRQDTYGYTF.

The chain joins TRBV11-2 to TRBJ1-3, with D uncertain. This CDR3 region has 15 residues. V lost 5 bases to trimming and J lost 1 base, with 12 bases between them. CDR1 is SGHAT, CDR2 FQNNGV, per germline. The CDR3 region has the DNA TGTGCCAGCAGCGAAGAGCCTCCTTCTGGAAACACCATATATTTT. Its translation is CASSEEPPSGNTIYF.

This clone showed up just a few times. This sequence joins TRBV3-1 (or the pseudogene TRBV3-2) and TRBJ2-7; possibly TRBD2 for D (5 bases). CDR1 is LGHDT and CDR2 is YNNKEL in the germline V gene (reference sequence). The CDR3 has 16 residues. V shed 4 bases and J shed 3 bases, with 19 bases lying between them. The CDR3 DNA sequence: TGTGCCAGCAGCCCCGGACTCTCGAGAAATGGCTACGAGCAGTACTTC. Its translation is CASSPGLSRNGYEQYF.

The V and J genes are TRBV5-4 and TRBJ2-5, with 8 bases aligning to TRBD2. Germline lookup yields CDR1 SGHNT and CDR2 YYREEE (reference sequence). This CDR3 spans 15 amino acids. J was trimmed by 1 base and V by 1 base; bases with no gene match: 3. This chain's CDR3 is CASSLPSGSQETQYF. CDR3 bases: TGTGCCAGCAGCTTGCCTAGCGGGTCCCAAGAGACCCAGTACTTC.

This chain joins TRBV29-1 and TRBJ2-1, with 14 bases that match TRBD2. Germline V gene sequence: CDR1 SQVTM, CDR2 ANQGSEA. The CDR3 loop spans 13 amino acids. CDR3 region: CRATSGRDNEQFF. In DNA form, the CDR3 reads TGCAGGGCGACTAGCGGGAGGGATAATGAGCAGTTCTTC.

The chain has TRBV5-4 and TRBJ2-5, with 7 bases aligning to TRBD2. V shed 0 bases, J shed 0 bases, and the junction held 5 bases outside the gene matches. The CDR3 is made up of 16 amino acids. Germline values: CDR1 SGHNT, CDR2 YYREEE (reference sequence). CDR3 DNA: TGTGCCAGCAGCTTGGGTCGGGGGGACGACCAAGAGACCCAGTACTTC. Amino acids: CASSLGRGDDQETQYF.

The chain links TRBV7-6 to TRBJ1-5; 8 bases line up with TRBD1. Germline V gene sequence: CDR1 SGHVS, CDR2 FNYEAQ. Trimming cost V 0 bases and J 3 bases; bases outside gene matches: 10. CDR3 length: 18 amino acids. The CDR3 loop is CASSLAFRDRPPNQPQHF. In nucleotides, the CDR3 is TGTGCCAGCAGCTTAGCGTTTCGGGACAGGCCTCCCAATCAGCCCCAGCATTTT.

V gene TRBV3-1 (or the pseudogene TRBV3-2) combines with J gene TRBJ1-4; possible D gene TRBD1, 6 bases. In germline, CDR1 is LGHDT, CDR2 YNNKEL (reference sequence). The CDR3 totals 15 residues. V was shortened by 4 bases and J by 0 bases, with 9 bases between the two germline ends. The CDR3 region is CASSPRQATNEKLFF. The CDR3 DNA is TGTGCCAGCAGCCCACGACAGGCAACTAATGAAAAACTGTTTTTT.

The rearrangement uses TRBV5-8 and TRBJ2-1; 14 bases fit TRBD2. The CDR3 covers 19 residues. The J segment lost 0 bases and the V segment lost 3 bases, leaving 8 bases of the junction unmatched. Germline V CDR1 and CDR2: SGHTS, YDEGEE. CDR3 nucleotides: TGTGCCAGCAGCTCCCTGACTAGCGGGGGGGCCTACTCCTACAATGAGCAGTTCTTC. Translating gives CASSSLTSGGAYSYNEQFF.

The chain couples TRBV19 to TRBJ1-1, with TRBD1 matching over 10 bases. V shed 6 bases and J 2 bases; nucleotides not matched to a gene: 9. This CDR3 region has 16 residues. The V gene's germline CDR1 is LNHDA and CDR2 SQIVND (reference sequence). DNA for the CDR3: TGTGCCAGTAGAGACAGGGGGCGAACCCATAACACTGAAGCTTTCTTT. Its translation: CASRDRGRTHNTEAFF.

V and J are TRBV25-1 and TRBJ1-2, with 10 bases that match TRBD1. The CDR3 has 13 amino acids. The germline V gene encodes CDR1 MGHDK and CDR2 SYGVNS. J gave up 0 bases and V 8 bases, and 0 bases lay outside the gene matches. CDR3 loop: CASGQGANYGYTF. The CDR3 DNA reads as TGTGCCAGCGGACAGGGGGCTAACTATGGCTACACCTTC.

This rearrangement joins TRBV30 to TRBJ2-1; possible D gene TRBD1, 5 bases. The V gene lost 2 bases and the J gene lost 0 bases, with 8 bases spanning the gap. From germline, CDR1 is GTSNPN and CDR2 SVGIG (reference sequence). The CDR3 runs to 14 residues. CDR3 bases: TGTGCCTGGAGTTTCCAGGGCTCCTACAATGAGCAGTTCTTC. Translating gives CAWSFQGSYNEQFF.

The CDR3 is CASSPPFQETQYF. The CDR3 DNA reads TGTGCCAGCAGCCCTCCTTTTCAAGAGACCCAGTACTTC. The chain recombines TRBV7-9 with TRBJ2-5; D remains unclear. The CDR3 consists of 13 residues. Trimming took 5 bases from V and 2 from J, leaving 9 bases between them. CDR1 SEHNR and CDR2 FQNEAQ come from the germline V gene (reference sequence). The full variable domain, rest sourced from reference TRBV7-9 and TRBJ2-5, is DTGVSQNPRHKITKRGQNVTFRCDPISEHNRLYWYRQTLGQGPEFLTYFQNEAQLEKSRLLSDRFSAERPKGSFSTLEIQRTEQGDSAMYLCASSPPFQETQYFGPGTRLLVL.

The V call is TRBV12-3 or TRBV12-4, the J call TRBJ1-1; a weak D match, TRBD1 (5 bases). CDR3 length: 13 residues. Trimming removed 5 bases from V and 1 base from J, with 8 bases in between. Here the CDR3 DNA reads TGTGCCAGCAGTCCCCAGGGGAACACTGAAGCTTTCTTT. Translated: CASSPQGNTEAFF.

The genes are TRBV27 and TRBJ1-5; D not certain. V lost 5 bases and J lost 0, with 2 bases in between. The CDR3 covers 12 residues. CDR1 and CDR2 from the germline V gene are MNHEY and SMNVEV (reference sequence). The CDR3 DNA reads as TGTGCCAGCAGTCTTAGCAATCAGCCCCAGCATTTT. It codes for CASSLSNQPQHF.

The chain couples TRBV25-1 to TRBJ2-3; no reliable D call. The germline V gene encodes CDR1 MGHDK and CDR2 SYGVNS. CDR3 length: 14 amino acids. Trimming stripped 3 bases from V and 0 bases from J, with 7 bases between. For the CDR3, the DNA is TGTGCCAGCAGTGACCCCAGGAGCACAGATACGCAGTATTTT. Its protein is CASSDPRSTDTQYF.

The chain combines TRBV15 with TRBJ1-2, with D unresolved. Germline V gene lookup returns CDR1 LNHNV and CDR2 YYDKDF (reference sequence). The CDR3 spans 14 residues. V shed 0 bases and J shed 3 bases, with 8 bases lying between them. The CDR3: CATSRDLFDYGYTF. The CDR3 DNA follows: TGTGCCACCAGCAGAGACCTTTTCGACTATGGCTACACCTTC.

In its sample, this clone was seen a few times. This sequence joins TRBV19 and TRBJ2-7; 8 nucleotides align to TRBD1. Per the germline V gene, CDR1 is LNHDA and CDR2 is SQIVND (reference sequence). CDR3 length: 13 amino acids. Losses at the gene ends were 8 bases for V and 6 bases for J; bases not matched to a gene: 9. This chain's CDR3 is CASAAGTGREQYF. The CDR3 nucleotides are TGTGCCAGTGCAGCCGGGACAGGCCGCGAGCAGTACTTC.

This chain uses TRBV19 with TRBJ1-2; D is ambiguous. Trimming removed 8 bases from V and 3 bases from J, with 13 bases in between. The CDR3 has 13 residues. Germline V lookup: CDR1 LNHDA, CDR2 SQIVND (reference sequence). CDR3 sequence (DNA): TGTGCCAGTGGGGAGTGGGGTGACTATGGCTACACCTTC. Translating gives CASGEWGDYGYTF.

The chain links TRBV25-1 to TRBJ1-4, with D possibly being TRBD1 (5 bases). The CDR3 is 16 amino acids. In germline, CDR1 is MGHDK, CDR2 SYGVNS. Trimming left V 5 bases short and J 0 bases short, with 13 bases between. The DNA for the CDR3 is TGTGCCAGCAGTCGGCCCGCGGGGGCAACTAATGAAAAACTGTTTTTT. Its protein product is CASSRPAGATNEKLFF.

This chain connects TRBV11-2 to TRBJ1-6; 8 nucleotides align to TRBD1. The CDR3 is made up of 18 amino acids. Trimming took 5 bases from V and 0 from J; bases not matched to a gene: 9. Germline V lookup: CDR1 SGHAT, CDR2 FQNNGV. CDR3 amino acids: CASSVAGQGSSYNSPLHF. In DNA form, the CDR3 reads TGTGCCAGCAGCGTGGCCGGACAGGGAAGCTCCTATAATTCACCCCTCCACTTT.

The gene calls are TRBV24-1 and TRBJ1-5; 10 nucleotides agree with TRBD1. The trim removed 9 bases at V and 0 bases at J, leaving 4 bases unmatched. This CDR3 has 15 amino acids. Germline assignment: CDR1 KGHDR and CDR2 SFDVKD. The CDR3: CATGGTGASNQPQHF. CDR3 bases: TGTGCCACCGGGGGGACAGGGGCTAGCAATCAGCCCCAGCATTTT.

This rearrangement joins TRBV7-9 to TRBJ1-4, with D uncertain. Germline V CDR1 and CDR2: SEHNR, FQNEAQ (reference sequence). Between the trimmed V and J ends, which lost 4 bases and 2 bases, there was a span of 11 bases. The CDR3 loop spans 15 amino acids. CDR3 bases: TGTGCCAGCAGCTCGGAGACGGCGACTAATGAAAAACTGTTTTTT. Translating gives CASSSETATNEKLFF.

The chain is built from TRBV2 and TRBJ2-2, with 9 bases lining up with TRBD1. V was pared by 6 bases and J by 2 bases, with 4 bases of the junction left unmatched. Germline CDR1 reads SNHLY; CDR2 reads FYNNEI. CDR3 length: 15 amino acids. CDR3 loop: CASSGDRANTGELFF. As DNA, the CDR3 is TGTGCCAGCAGCGGGGACAGGGCCAACACCGGGGAGCTGTTTTTT.

This clone was detected only once. V gene TRBV14 combines with J gene TRBJ2-2; 8 bases are shared with TRBD2. This CDR3 spans 16 amino acids. Germline V gene sequence: CDR1 SGHDN, CDR2 FVKESK. With 3 bases clipped from V and 1 base from J, the junction kept 4 bases outside the gene matches. CDR3 protein: CASSHASGGNTGELFF. CDR3 coding DNA: TGTGCCAGCAGCCATGCCAGCGGGGGGAACACCGGGGAGCTGTTTTTT.

The chain uses TRBV7-9 and TRBJ1-2; 8 bases are shared with TRBD1. With 1 base clipped from V and 8 bases from J, the junction kept 6 bases outside the gene matches. The CDR3 loop spans 14 amino acids. The V gene's germline CDR1 is SEHNR and CDR2 FQNEAQ (reference sequence). CDR3: CASSLDTQGAGYTF. CDR3 coding DNA: TGTGCCAGCAGCTTAGACACCCAGGGGGCCGGCTACACCTTC.